The 6 T cell receptor beta chains listed next were all sequenced from one sample in a study of cytomegalovirus exposure and HLA in healthy donors. PCR amplification relied on 60 Vbeta primers (plus 13 Jbeta primers). Measured with immunoSEQ multiplex PCR; TCRdb has only the in-frame clones, and not every one. In the table there are 100,000 to 150,000 clones, 17% of which are singletons. The sample consisted of PBMCs. The receptors originated from a female donor in good health and CMV-seropositive.

About this clone: Other DNA sequences of this sample code for an identical CDR3. The genes are TRBV15 and TRBJ2-7; TRBD1 might be the D (5 bases). This CDR3 is built from 12 residues. CDR1 and CDR2 (germline): LNHNV, YYDKDF (reference sequence). Trimming cost V 1 base and J 4 bases, with 5 bases left between them. The CDR3 reads CATSRAGYEQYF. As DNA, the CDR3 is TGTGCCACCAGCAGAGCAGGGTACGAGCAGTACTTC.

The chain uses TRBV30 and TRBJ2-1; TRBD2 might be the D (6 bases). The length of the CDR3 is 13 residues. The ends were cut back, 3 bases at V and 9 bases at J, with 15 bases in the middle. Germline loops: CDR1 GTSNPN, CDR2 SVGIG (reference sequence). CDR3: CAWSSAGRFEQFF. The CDR3 DNA sequence: TGTGCCTGGAGCTCGGCGGGGCGGTTTGAGCAGTTCTTC.

The chain employs TRBV7-9 and TRBJ2-7, with 13 bases aligning to TRBD2. The CDR3 contains 15 residues. In germline, CDR1 is SEHNR, CDR2 FQNEAQ (reference sequence). The junction had 7 bases not matched to a gene; V was cut back by 5 bases and J by 6 bases. CDR3 sequence: CASSQGTSGAGEQYF. In nucleotides, the CDR3 is TGTGCCAGCAGCCAAGGGACTAGCGGGGCTGGCGAGCAGTACTTC.

This clone was counted only a few times. The chain couples TRBV19 to TRBJ2-1; perhaps TRBD2 as D (5 bases). The CDR3 contains 13 residues. Trimming stripped 3 bases from V and 4 bases from J, with 7 bases between. The germline V gene has CDR1 LNHDA and CDR2 SQIVND (reference sequence). The CDR3 spells CASSISGYNEQFF. Written as DNA, the CDR3 is TGTGCCAGTAGTATTTCGGGGTACAATGAGCAGTTCTTC.

This rearrangement joins TRBV7-3 to TRBJ2-7, with D perhaps matching TRBD2 (5 bases). Germline CDR1 and CDR2: SGHTA and FQGTGA. Trimming removed 2 bases at V and 6 bases at J, with 11 bases between. The CDR3 has 13 residues. As DNA, the CDR3 is TGTGCCAGCAGCTTACTGACGGACTCCGAGCAGTACTTC. Amino acid sequence: CASSLLTDSEQYF. Together with reference TRBV7-3 and TRBJ2-7, the CDR3 gives the full variable domain: GAGVSQTPSNKVTEKGKYVELRCDPISGHTALYWYRQSLGQGPEFLIYFQGTGAADDSGLPNDRFFAVRPEGSVSTLKIQRTERGDSAVYLCASSLLTDSEQYFGPGTRLTVT.

In this sample, this clone turned up a few times. The chain has TRBV4-3 and TRBJ2-5, with 10 nucleotides matching TRBD2. Germline V CDR1 and CDR2: LGHNA, YSLEER. This CDR3 is built from 16 residues. The trim removed 3 bases at V and 5 bases at J, leaving 9 bases unmatched. CDR3 DNA: TGCGCCAGCAGCCATGGGTTACTAGCGGGGTTTGAGACCCAGTACTTC. It yields the protein CASSHGLLAGFETQYF.